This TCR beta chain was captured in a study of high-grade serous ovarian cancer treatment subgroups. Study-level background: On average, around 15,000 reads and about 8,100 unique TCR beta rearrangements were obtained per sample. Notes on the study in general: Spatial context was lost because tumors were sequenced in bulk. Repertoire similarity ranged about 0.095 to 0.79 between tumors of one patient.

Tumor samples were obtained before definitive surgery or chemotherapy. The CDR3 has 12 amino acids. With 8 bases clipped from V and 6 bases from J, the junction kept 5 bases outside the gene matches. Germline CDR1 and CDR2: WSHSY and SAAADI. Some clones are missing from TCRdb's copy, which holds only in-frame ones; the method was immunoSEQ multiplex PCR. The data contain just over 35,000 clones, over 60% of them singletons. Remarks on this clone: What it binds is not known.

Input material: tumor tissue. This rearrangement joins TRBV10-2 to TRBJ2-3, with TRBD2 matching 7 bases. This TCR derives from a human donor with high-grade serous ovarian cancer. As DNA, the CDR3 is TGCGCCAGCTCTGCGGGAGCCGATACGCAGTATTTT. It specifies CASSAGADTQYF.